These 8 T cell receptor beta chains were all obtained from the same sample, sequenced in a study of T-cell reconstitution after alpha-beta-depleted transplantation in children. As it was prepared, the TCRbeta library received unique molecular identifiers. TCRdb reanalysed the PCR reads using MiXCR and keeps one entry per CDR3 protein. The data show around 700,000 distinct CDR3 sequences, around 13% seen once. The specimen was PBMCs, collected before TCRalphabeta/CD19-depleted stem cell transplant. The receptors here all came from a girl aged 2 to 9 with congenital amegakaryocytic thrombocytopenia, due to receive a stem cell transplant.

In this sample, this clonotype turned up many times. The chain carries TRBV5-1 and TRBJ1-2; a weak D match, TRBD1 (5 bases). Germline V gene lookup returns CDR1 SGHRS and CDR2 YFSETQ. CDR3 length equals 16 residues. V lost 7 bases, J lost 0 bases, and 19 bases lay in between. This CDR3 is CASALRDGPTNYGYTF. The CDR3 nucleotides read TGCGCCAGCGCCCTAAGGGACGGGCCCACTAACTATGGCTACACCTTC.

This clonotype was recorded a few times. The chain links TRBV15 to TRBJ2-1, with D possibly matching TRBD1 (6 bases). This CDR3 has 18 residues. Germline V gene data show CDR1 as LNHNV and CDR2 as YYDKDF (reference sequence). V was shortened by 0 bases and J by 8 bases, with 23 bases between the two germline ends. The CDR3 loop reads CATSRDRRYRVVTDEQFF. Here the CDR3 DNA reads TGTGCCACCAGCAGAGATCGTAGGTACAGGGTCGTAACGGATGAGCAGTTCTTC.

This clonotype has only a few counts. V gene TRBV7-8 combines with J gene TRBJ2-6; no firm D call. Germline loops: CDR1 SGHVS, CDR2 FQNEAQ. The ends were cut back, 8 bases at V and 3 bases at J, with 8 bases in the middle. This CDR3 is built from 13 residues. The CDR3 DNA reads TGTGCCAGCGAATATTATGGGGCCAACGTCCTGACTTTC. Translated: CASEYYGANVLTF.

This chain connects TRBV20-1 to TRBJ2-5; TRBD2 matches at 11 bases. The CDR3 runs to 13 residues. Unmatched junction bases numbered 5, after V lost 3 bases and J lost 8 bases. Germline V CDR1 and CDR2: DFQATT, SNEGSKA (reference sequence). CDR3 DNA sequence: TGCAGTGCTAGTAAACTAGCGGGAGTAACCCAGTACTTC. It specifies CSASKLAGVTQYF.

This clonotype has ten or more counts. V and J are TRBV12-3 or TRBV12-4 and TRBJ2-3; 10 bases fit TRBD2. V dropped 4 bases and J dropped 1; count of bases not matched to a gene: 2. The CDR3 runs 15 residues. CDR3 DNA: TGTGCCAGCAGTTCGCTAGCGGGAGGCACAGATACGCAGTATTTT. This codes for CASSSLAGGTDTQYF.

The chain carries TRBV20-1 and TRBJ2-2; TRBD1 matches at 8 bases. CDR1 is DFQATT, CDR2 SNEGSKA, per germline (reference sequence). Trimming at V came to 6 bases and at J to 4 bases, leaving 7 bases not matched to a gene. The CDR3 loop spans 14 amino acids. The CDR3 here is CSATRQGTTGELFF. The CDR3 DNA follows: TGCAGTGCAACCCGACAGGGGACCACCGGGGAGCTGTTTTTT.

This clonotype was picked up many times. V gene TRBV29-1 combines with J gene TRBJ2-7; 9 bases match TRBD1. The germline gives CDR1 SQVTM, CDR2 ANQGSEA. The CDR3 runs 13 residues. With V trimmed by 7 bases and J by 0 bases, 4 bases remained unmatched. CDR3 DNA: TGCAGCGGCCGGGACAGGGCCTCCTACGAGCAGTACTTC. Its translation: CSGRDRASYEQYF.

The chain employs TRBV5-6 and TRBJ2-2; D unresolved. V lost 3 bases and J 3 bases, leaving 12 bases between the germline ends. Germline-derived CDR1 and CDR2 are SGHDT and YYEEEE. There are 15 residues in the CDR3. CDR3 region: CASSSFSADTGELFF. The CDR3 nucleotides read TGTGCCAGCAGCTCGTTTTCCGCTGACACCGGGGAGCTGTTTTTT.